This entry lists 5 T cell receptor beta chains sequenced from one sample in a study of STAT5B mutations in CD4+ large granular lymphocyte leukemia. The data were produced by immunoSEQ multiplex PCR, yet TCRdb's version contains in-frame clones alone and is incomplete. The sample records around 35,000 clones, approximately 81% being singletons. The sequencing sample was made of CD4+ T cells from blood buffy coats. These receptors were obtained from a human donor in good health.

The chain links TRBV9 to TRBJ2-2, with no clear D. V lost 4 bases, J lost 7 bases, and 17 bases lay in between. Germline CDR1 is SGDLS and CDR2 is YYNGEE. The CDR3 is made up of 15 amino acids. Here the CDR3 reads CASSKGGTFGGELFF. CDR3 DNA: TGTGCCAGCAGCAAAGGTGGAACATTTGGCGGGGAGCTGTTTTTT.

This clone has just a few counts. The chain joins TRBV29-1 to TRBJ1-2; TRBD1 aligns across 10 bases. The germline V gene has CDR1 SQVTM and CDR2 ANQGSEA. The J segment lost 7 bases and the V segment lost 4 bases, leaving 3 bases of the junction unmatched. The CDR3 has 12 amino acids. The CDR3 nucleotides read TGCAGCGTTGGACAGGGGGCTGCTGGCTACACCTTC. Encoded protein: CSVGQGAAGYTF.

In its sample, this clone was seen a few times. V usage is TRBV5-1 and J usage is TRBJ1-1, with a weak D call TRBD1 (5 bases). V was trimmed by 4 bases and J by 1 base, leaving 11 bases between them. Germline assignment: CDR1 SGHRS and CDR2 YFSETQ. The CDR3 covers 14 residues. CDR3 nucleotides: TGCGCCAGCAGCACACTAGACAGGAACACTGAAGCTTTCTTT. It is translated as CASSTLDRNTEAFF.

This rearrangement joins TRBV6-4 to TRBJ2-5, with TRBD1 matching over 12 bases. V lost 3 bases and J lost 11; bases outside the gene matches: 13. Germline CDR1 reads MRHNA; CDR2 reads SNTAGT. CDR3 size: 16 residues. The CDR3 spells CASSEGTGGGTEVQYF. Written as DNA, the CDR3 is TGTGCCAGCAGTGAGGGGACAGGGGGCGGCACAGAGGTGCAGTACTTC.

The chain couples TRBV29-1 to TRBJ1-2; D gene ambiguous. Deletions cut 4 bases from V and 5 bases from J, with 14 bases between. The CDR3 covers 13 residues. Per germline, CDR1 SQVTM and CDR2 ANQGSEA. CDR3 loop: CSVVGSAFYGYTF. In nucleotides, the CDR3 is TGCAGCGTTGTAGGTAGCGCCTTTTATGGCTACACCTTC.